This TCR beta chain was recorded in a study of beta chain features in type 1 diabetes. Overall study: The number of sorted cells examined across all samples was some 98,000,000.

A word on this clone: The antigen is unknown.

TCRB transcripts that were expressed got sequenced, as all of the isolated RNA had been reverse transcribed. Profiled with immunoSEQ multiplex PCR; TCRdb holds only in-frame clones, not every one. The data show fewer than 350,000 clones, with about 15% seen just once and roughly 0.015% held by the top ten. Study-level points and caveats: Individuals with type 1 diabetes displayed fewer insertions and more deletions at VDJ junctions. There was a moderate but significant shortening of TCRB CDR3s in all four CD4+ subsets of Type 1 diabetes patients.

The J segment lost 8 bases and the V segment lost 6 bases, leaving 5 bases of the junction unmatched. CDR1 is SNHLY and CDR2 is FYNNEI in the germline V gene. This CDR3 is 13 amino acids long. Sequencing was performed on naive CD4+ T cells from blood. The rearrangement joins TRBV2 to TRBJ1-4, with 8 bases identical to TRBD1. The receptor's source is a man aged 18 to 35 with type 1 diabetes. The CDR3 DNA reads TGTGCCAGCAGGAAACAGGGGGGCGAAAAACTGTTTTTT. Its translation: CASRKQGGEKLFF. Complete variable domain (other parts from reference TRBV2 and TRBJ1-4): EPEVTQTPSHQVTQMGQEVILRCVPISNHLYFYWYRQILGQKVEFLVSFYNNEISEKSEIFDDQFSVERPDGSNFTLKIRSTKLEDSAMYFCASRKQGGEKLFFGSGTQLSVL.